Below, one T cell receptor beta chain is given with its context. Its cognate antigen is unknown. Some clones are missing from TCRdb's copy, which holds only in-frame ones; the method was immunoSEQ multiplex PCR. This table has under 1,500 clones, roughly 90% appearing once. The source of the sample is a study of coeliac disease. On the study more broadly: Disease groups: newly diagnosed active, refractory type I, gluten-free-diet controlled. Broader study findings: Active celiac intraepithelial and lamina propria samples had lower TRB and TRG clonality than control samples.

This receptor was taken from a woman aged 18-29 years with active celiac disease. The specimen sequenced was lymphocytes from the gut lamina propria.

The CDR3 protein is CSVDGANYEQYF. The CDR3, as DNA: TGCAGCGTTGATGGGGCGAACTACGAGCAGTACTTC. V gene TRBV29-1 combines with J gene TRBJ2-7, with D possibly matching TRBD1 (5 bases). Germline lookup yields CDR1 SQVTM and CDR2 ANQGSEA. The CDR3 is 12 amino acids. Trimming took 3 bases from V and 3 from J, leaving 9 bases between them.